Below are 5 T cell receptor beta chains sequenced from a single sample in a study of T cell clonotyping in hematopoietic cell transplantation. Produced via immunoSEQ multiplex PCR; TCRdb's table is partial and in-frame only. The data show some 76,000 clones, with about 95% seen just once and about 1.8% held by the top ten. The sample's time point: recipient sample about 28 days before transplant, after cytoreduction. The starting material was peripheral blood mononuclear cells, obtained before stem cell transplant. The receptors come from a woman between 50 and 59 years old with acute myeloid leukemia. Some clones in this sample may be carry-over from other donors' samples.

V is TRBV28 and J is TRBJ2-7; TRBD1 matches at 7 bases. The CDR3 spans 14 residues. Trimming took 7 bases from V and 5 from J; bases not matched to a gene: 11. Germline CDR1 and CDR2: MDHEN and SYDVKM. CDR3 amino acids: CASNLGGQPHEQYF. For the CDR3, the DNA is TGTGCCAGCAACCTAGGGGGACAGCCCCACGAGCAGTACTTC.

V and J are TRBV30 and TRBJ2-1; 7 nucleotides agree with TRBD1. V was pared by 3 bases and J by 3 bases, with 8 bases of the junction left unmatched. The CDR3 is made up of 15 amino acids. Germline CDR1 and CDR2: GTSNPN and SVGIG (reference sequence). CDR3: CAWRARDSNYNEQFF. CDR3 sequence (DNA): TGTGCCTGGAGGGCCAGGGACAGTAACTACAATGAGCAGTTCTTC.

This rearrangement joins TRBV19 to TRBJ2-2; TRBD2 agrees at 16 bases. CDR1 LNHDA and CDR2 SQIVND come from the germline V gene (reference sequence). The length of the CDR3 is 22 residues. The trim removed 10 bases at V and 4 bases at J, leaving 24 bases unmatched. The CDR3 bases are TGTGCCACCTCTACGGACAGGGGAGGGACTAGCGGGAGGGCCCATTTCACCGGGGAGCTGTTTTTT. Translated: CATSTDRGGTSGRAHFTGELFF.

This chain connects TRBV2 to TRBJ2-1; the D gene is possibly TRBD1 (5 bases). This CDR3 spans 15 amino acids. Trimming removed 3 bases from V and 4 bases from J, with 13 bases in between. The germline gives CDR1 SNHLY, CDR2 FYNNEI. In nucleotides, the CDR3 is TGTGCCAGCAGTGAGGGGCAGGGCAAATACAATGAGCAGTTCTTC. Protein: CASSEGQGKYNEQFF.

This sequence joins TRBV11-3 and TRBJ1-5, with 7 nucleotides matching TRBD1. CDR3 size: 17 residues. Germline lookup yields CDR1 SGHNT and CDR2 YENEEA. The V gene end was trimmed by 1 base and the J gene end by 1 base; junction bases not matched to a gene: 7. The CDR3 protein is CASSLAFRDRSNQPQHF. In nucleotides, the CDR3 is TGTGCCAGCAGCTTAGCATTTCGGGACAGAAGCAATCAGCCCCAGCATTTT.